This T cell receptor beta chain originates from a study of T cells in Graves' hyperthyroidism and ophthalmopathy. Study summary: Before treatment of any kind, peripheral blood was taken at initial diagnosis.

Amplification of TCR beta CDR3 regions was performed using RNA transcripts as template. Researchers ran a first-round RT-PCR on the TCR CDR3 using the HTBI primer set. TCRdb processed the multiplex PCR reads anew with MiXCR; each CDR3 protein has one entry. The sample holds around 300,000 distinct CDR3 sequences, approximately 15% seen once. The study's findings and limits: Through a model of 13 V-J features, ophthalmopathy was separated from stable hyperthyroidism. Also found in blood were most expanded thyroid clonotypes above 0.001.

The germline V gene has CDR1 MDHEN and CDR2 SYDVKM. The CDR3 is 14 amino acids. Deletions cut 6 bases from V and 4 bases from J, with 12 bases between. This clonotype was counted many times. Its antigen is not known. The patients, who ranged from 18 to 65 in age, presented with newly diagnosed hyperthyroidism lasting under 2 months. This rearrangement joins TRBV28 to TRBJ2-2; D not resolved. The sample consisted of blood. The clonotype was recovered from a woman aged 25 to 39 with Graves' hyperthyroidism. CDR3 residues: CASRSSIFTGELFF. DNA of the CDR3: TGTGCCAGCAGATCCTCAATCTTCACCGGGGAGCTGTTTTTT.